These T cell receptor beta chains were read from a single sample in a study of T cell clones after liver transplantation. Profiling relied on immunoSEQ multiplex PCR, and the TCRdb table lists in-frame clones only, not all of them. The table has about 33,000 clones, around 94% seen once; the top ten hold 25% to 30%. The input for sequencing was CD8+ T cells from blood, taken 12 months after liver transplant. Receptors originate from a human patient who received a liver transplant. Some T cells may be transferred from the graft donor. Both conserved end residues are part of each CDR3. D genes are given only for firm matches. Not all rows give a size; the values are once, few, many and, for expanded clones, a class.

TRBV11-2	once	TRBJ2-3	.	15	TGTGCCAGCAGCTTAGGCCCCACAGCGACAGATACGCAGTATTTT	CASSLGPTATDTQYF
TRBV2	.	TRBJ2-1	TRBD1	15	TGTGCCAGCAGTGTTTGGGGACAGGGGATAAATGAGCAGTTCTTC	CASSVWGQGINEQFF
TRBV6-6	.	TRBJ2-2	TRBD2	16	TGTGCCAGCAGTTACTTAGCGGGAGGGCTTGGCGGGGAGCTGTTTTTT	CASSYLAGGLGGELFF
TRBV7-9	.	TRBJ2-1	.	15	TGTGCCAGCAGCTTAGAAGTTGGCGGGCTCAATGAGCAGTTCTTC	CASSLEVGGLNEQFF
TRBV27	once	TRBJ1-1	TRBD1	14	TGTGCCAGCAGCGGGGCGGGACAGGGTACTGAAGCTTTCTTT	CASSGAGQGTEAFF
TRBV2	.	TRBJ1-5	.	15	TGTGCCAGCAGTTCCACACCGGGTAGCAATCAGCCCCAGCATTTT	CASSSTPGSNQPQHF
TRBV6-5	.	TRBJ2-7	.	16	TGTGCCAGCAGTTACTCCAGGGGTTCTGGCTCCTACGAGCAGTACTTC	CASSYSRGSGSYEQYF
TRBV9	once	TRBJ2-3	.	14	TGTGCCAGCAGCGTAGGGGTTCGCACAGATACGCAGTATTTT	CASSVGVRTDTQYF
TRBV4-1	.	TRBJ1-2	.	14	TGCGCCAGCAGCCAAGTCGGAGCCCTTTATGGCTACACCTTC	CASSQVGALYGYTF
TRBV18	.	TRBJ2-7	.	17	TGTGCCAGCTCACCACCCGGGACGGACGACAACCCCTACGAGCAGTACTTC	CASSPPGTDDNPYEQYF
TRBV4-1	.	TRBJ2-1	.	14	TGCGCCAGCAGCCAAGGACAGGTCTACAATGAGCAGTTCTTC	CASSQGQVYNEQFF
TRBV20-1	.	TRBJ2-7	.	11	TGCAGTGCTGGACAGTCCTACGAGCAGTACTTC	CSAGQSYEQYF
TRBV2	.	TRBJ2-3	.	17	TGTGCCAGCATGCCGGTTGTGGCGGGGAGCGGCACAGATACGCAGTATTTT	CASMPVVAGSGTDTQYF
TRBV27	.	TRBJ1-6	.	16	TGTGCCAGCAGTCTAACATTGGGCTCCTATAATTCACCCCTCCACTTT	CASSLTLGSYNSPLHF
TRBV4-1	.	TRBJ2-3	.	14	TGCGCCAGCAGCCAAGCGGGGGACACAGATACGCAGTATTTT	CASSQAGDTDTQYF
TRBV29-1	.	TRBJ2-7	TRBD1	15	TGCAGCGTTTCACTTTGGGACAGGGGAGGGGACGAGCAGTACTTC	CSVSLWDRGGDEQYF
TRBV6-1	.	TRBJ2-7	.	10	TGTGCCAGCAGGAAATACGAGCAGTACTTC	CASRKYEQYF
TRBV4-1	.	TRBJ2-1	TRBD2	15	TGCGCCAGCAGCCAAGAACAGCGGGAGGAATCTGAGCAGTTCTTC	CASSQEQREESEQFF
TRBV2	.	TRBJ2-2	.	11	TGTGCCGGGAGGACGGCCGGGGAGCTGTTTTTT	CAGRTAGELFF
TRBV6-6	.	TRBJ2-1	TRBD2	15	TGTGCCAGCAGCCCTACTAGCGGGAATCACAATGAGCAGTTCTTC	CASSPTSGNHNEQFF
TRBV7-9	.	TRBJ1-4	TRBD1	15	TGTGCCAGCAGCGCGCCCGGGACAGAAAATGAAAAACTGTTTTTT	CASSAPGTENEKLFF
TRBV27	.	TRBJ2-1	.	14	TGTGCCAGCAGTTCCGGAGTGCCAAGTGATGAGCAGTTCTTC	CASSSGVPSDEQFF
TRBV27	.	TRBJ2-7	TRBD2	16	TGTGCCAGCAGTTTGGTTGGCGGGAGGTTTCCCTACGAGCAGTACTTC	CASSLVGGRFPYEQYF
TRBV2	.	TRBJ1-2	.	12	TGTGCCAGCAGGGAGGGGTCCTATGGCTACACCTTC	CASREGSYGYTF
TRBV2	.	TRBJ2-4	TRBD1	12	TGTGCCACCCAGGGGGCCGTAAACATTCAGTACTTC	CATQGAVNIQYF
TRBV5-1	.	TRBJ2-1	.	14	TGCGCCAGCAGCTTTGGCGCCGCCAACAATGAGCAGTTCTTC	CASSFGAANNEQFF
TRBV19	.	TRBJ1-4	TRBD1	19	TGTGCCAGTAGTATAGGGACAGGGGTCCGCGAAACAACTAATGAAAAACTGTTTTTT	CASSIGTGVRETTNEKLFF
TRBV9	.	TRBJ2-1	TRBD2	18	TGTGCCAGCAGCGGGATCGGGACTAGCGATCGGTCCTACAATGAGCAGTTCTTC	CASSGIGTSDRSYNEQFF
TRBV13	.	TRBJ1-4	.	14	TGTGCCAGCAGCTCGGCCCGAGATGGGGAAAAACTGTTTTTT	CASSSARDGEKLFF
TRBV9	once	TRBJ2-2	.	16	TGTGCCAGCAGTCTATCGGGACAACCGAACACCGGGGAGCTGTTTTTT	CASSLSGQPNTGELFF
TRBV6-5	.	TRBJ2-7	.	14	TGTGCCAGCAGTTACGACGGGAGCTCCTACGAGCAGTACTTC	CASSYDGSSYEQYF
TRBV6-6	.	TRBJ2-3	.	15	TGTGCCAGCAGGGGCAGCCTATCTAGCACAGATACGCAGTATTTT	CASRGSLSSTDTQYF
TRBV19	.	TRBJ2-1	TRBD1	14	TGTGCCAGTAGAGGACAGGGGGGTCGATATGAGCAGTTCTTC	CASRGQGGRYEQFF
TRBV28	.	TRBJ2-7	TRBD2	17	TGTGCCAGCAGAACAAGACTAGCGGGAGCCCTTCACTACGAGCAGTACTTC	CASRTRLAGALHYEQYF
TRBV5-4	.	TRBJ2-7	TRBD2	18	TGTGCCAGCAGCTTGGAGGGACTAGCGGGGGTTCCAACATACGAGCAGTACTTC	CASSLEGLAGVPTYEQYF
TRBV29-1	.	TRBJ2-7	.	11	TGCAGCGTTGGATCCGGGTACGAGCAGTACTTC	CSVGSGYEQYF
TRBV9	.	TRBJ1-1	TRBD1	15	TGTGCCAGCAGCTTCGGACAGGGGGGGTACACTGAAGCTTTCTTT	CASSFGQGGYTEAFF
TRBV9	.	TRBJ2-7	TRBD1	15	TGTGCCAGCAGCGAACAGGGGGCAAGCTCCTACGAGCAGTACTTC	CASSEQGASSYEQYF
TRBV7-9	.	TRBJ1-2	.	14	TGTGCCAGCATAGGGAACGGGGCTAACTATGGCTACACCTTC	CASIGNGANYGYTF
TRBV6-6	.	TRBJ2-5	.	13	TGTGCCAGCAGCCCCGTGTGGCAAGAGACCCAGTACTTC	CASSPVWQETQYF
TRBV4-1	.	TRBJ2-7	TRBD2	17	TGCGCCAGCAGCCCCAGTCCCCTAGCGGGAGTCTCCTACGAGCAGTACTTC	CASSPSPLAGVSYEQYF
TRBV7-8	.	TRBJ2-7	.	15	TGTGCCAGCAGCCCACCGAGGGGACCACTTTGGGAGCAGTACTTC	CASSPPRGPLWEQYF
TRBV5-1	.	TRBJ1-1	.	14	TGCGCCAGCAGCTTTTTCGGGGGGAACACTGAAGCTTTCTTT	CASSFFGGNTEAFF
TRBV11-1	.	TRBJ2-7	.	14	TGTGCCAGCAGCCCACCCACAGGGTCCTACGAGCAGTACTTC	CASSPPTGSYEQYF
TRBV27	.	TRBJ2-2	.	15	TGTGCCAGCAGTTTCGGCAGAACGAACACCGGGGAGCTGTTTTTT	CASSFGRTNTGELFF